These 30 T cell receptor beta chains were sequenced from one sample in a study of T cell changes during pregnancy in multiple sclerosis. Some clones are missing from TCRdb's copy, which holds only in-frame ones; the method was immunoSEQ multiplex PCR. The table lists 55,000 to 65,000 clones, 70% to 90% of them singletons. The specimen comprised peripheral blood, sampled in the first trimester of pregnancy. The receptors shown here come from a female donor in good health, enrolled as a control in a pregnancy study.

This chain links TRBV9 with TRBJ2-5, with 7 nucleotides matching TRBD1. This CDR3 is built from 15 residues. V was pared by 2 bases and J by 1 base, with 5 bases of the junction left unmatched. Germline CDR1 and CDR2: SGDLS and YYNGEE. CDR3 DNA sequence: TGTGCCAGCAGCGTCGGGACAGCTCTCCAAGAGACCCAGTACTTC. Translated, it gives CASSVGTALQETQYF.

This chain joins TRBV18 and TRBJ2-7; the D gene is possibly TRBD1 (6 bases). CDR3 size: 14 residues. CDR1 is KGHSH and CDR2 is LQKENI in the germline V gene. V was trimmed by 0 bases and J by 3 bases, leaving 9 bases between them. The CDR3 region has the DNA TGTGCCAGCTCACCACCCCAGGGACACTACGAGCAGTACTTC. This encodes CASSPPQGHYEQYF.

The chain has TRBV18 and TRBJ1-2; 9 bases align to TRBD1. V lost 3 bases and J lost 6; bases outside the gene matches: 5. Germline CDR1 KGHSH, CDR2 LQKENI. This CDR3 has 14 residues. The CDR3 bases are TGTGCCAGCTCACCGGGACAGGGAACGGATGGCTACACCTTC. Translated, it gives CASSPGQGTDGYTF.

V is TRBV30 and J is TRBJ1-1, with TRBD1 identical over 8 bases. Germline lookup yields CDR1 GTSNPN and CDR2 SVGIG (reference sequence). The V segment lost 3 bases and the J segment 0 bases; nucleotides outside the gene matches: 9. The CDR3 has 16 residues. This CDR3 reads CAWSPGTGGMNTEAFF. The CDR3 nucleotides read TGTGCCTGGAGCCCCGGGACAGGTGGGATGAACACTGAAGCTTTCTTT.

Here the CDR3 DNA reads TGTGCCAGCAGCCCCGAGGGTTACAATGAGCAGTTCTTC. Its translation is CASSPEGYNEQFF. The genes are TRBV7-9 and TRBJ2-1; tentatively, D is TRBD2 (5 bases). The germline V gene has CDR1 SEHNR and CDR2 FQNEAQ (reference sequence). The CDR3 totals 13 residues. The V end was cut by 5 bases, the J end by 4 bases, with 9 bases between.

Turning to this clone: The sample holds other DNA sequences that translate to the same CDR3. The J gene is TRBJ1-2, the V gene TRBV5-1, with 7 bases fitting TRBD1. There are 13 residues in the CDR3. V shed 0 bases, J shed 7 bases, and the junction held 3 bases outside the gene matches. CDR1 SGHRS and CDR2 YFSETQ come from the germline V gene. Here the CDR3 DNA reads TGCGCCAGCAGCTTGGACAGGGGAGGTGGCTACACCTTC. This encodes CASSLDRGGGYTF.

This sequence joins TRBV6-1 and TRBJ2-7; D perhaps matches TRBD1 (5 bases). Germline V gene lookup returns CDR1 MNHNS and CDR2 SASEGT. Between the trimmed V and J ends, which lost 6 bases and 2 bases, there was a span of 8 bases. The CDR3 totals 12 residues. Here the CDR3 reads CASRGQTYEQYF. The CDR3 nucleotides read TGTGCCAGCAGGGGGCAGACCTACGAGCAGTACTTC.

The CDR3 reads CAWRGGQGVVSPLHF. CDR3 nucleotide sequence: TGTGCCTGGAGGGGGGGACAGGGGGTTGTTTCACCCCTCCACTTT. This chain connects TRBV30 to TRBJ1-6; the match to TRBD1 covers 11 bases. The CDR3 runs to 15 residues. Germline V gene lookup returns CDR1 GTSNPN and CDR2 SVGIG (reference sequence). Trimming cost V 3 bases and J 9 bases; bases outside gene matches: 7.

The chain couples TRBV5-1 to TRBJ1-2, with a weak D call TRBD1 (5 bases). The V gene's germline CDR1 is SGHRS and CDR2 YFSETQ. Trimming stripped 0 bases from V and 9 bases from J, with 6 bases between. CDR3 length equals 11 residues. DNA of the CDR3: TGCGCCAGCAGCTTGGGACAGAGCTACACCTTC. The encoded protein is CASSLGQSYTF.

The V call is TRBV6-5, the J call TRBJ1-1; D call uncertain. The germline V gene encodes CDR1 MNHEY and CDR2 SVGAGI. Trimming took 4 bases from V and 9 from J, leaving 24 bases between them. The CDR3 covers 16 residues. CDR3 in amino acids: CASSSSGRDLSLKAFF. The CDR3 DNA sequence: TGTGCCAGCAGTTCCTCCGGGAGAGACCTATCACTGAAAGCTTTCTTT.

J is TRBJ1-2 and V is TRBV29-1; the D gene is possibly TRBD1 (5 bases). Trimming removed 2 bases at V and 3 bases at J, with 7 bases between. The germline CDR1 and CDR2 sequences are SQVTM and ANQGSEA. CDR3 length equals 12 residues. As DNA, the CDR3 is TGCAGCGTTGAATCCAGGGACTATGGCTACACCTTC. Amino acid sequence: CSVESRDYGYTF.

This clone showed up just once. This chain links TRBV9 with TRBJ1-2; D gene unclear. Trimming left V 0 bases short and J 3 bases short, with 12 bases between. The CDR3 has 15 residues. Looked up from germline, CDR1 is SGDLS and CDR2 is YYNGEE. CDR3 loop: CASSVDTFPHYGYTF. DNA of the CDR3: TGTGCCAGCAGCGTAGACACATTCCCCCACTATGGCTACACCTTC.

This sequence joins TRBV6-1 and TRBJ2-1; the match to TRBD2 covers 9 bases. This CDR3 spans 15 amino acids. Germline V gene sequence: CDR1 MNHNS, CDR2 SASEGT. V lost 10 bases and J lost 10; bases outside the gene matches: 17. CDR3 nucleotide sequence: TGTGCCACCTCGTCGTCGAGCGGGGGGTCCAAAGAGCAGTTCTTC. Its translation is CATSSSSGGSKEQFF.

This clone is medium-sized. The chain uses TRBV4-3 and TRBJ1-2; 10 bases are a match to TRBD1. V gave up 5 bases and J gave up 7 bases; unmatched junction bases: 10. There are 15 residues in the CDR3. Per germline, CDR1 LGHNA and CDR2 YSLEER. The CDR3 region is CASSASGTGVGGYTF. Here the CDR3 DNA reads TGCGCCAGCAGCGCCTCCGGGACAGGGGTAGGTGGCTACACCTTC.

V usage is TRBV6-1 and J usage is TRBJ2-3; maybe TRBD2 (6 bases). Germline values: CDR1 MNHNS, CDR2 SASEGT. The CDR3 is 18 amino acids. V was pared by 2 bases and J by 2 bases, with 20 bases between. The CDR3 spells CASSERRGAAQITDTQYF. The DNA of the CDR3 is TGTGCCAGCAGTGAAAGGAGGGGTGCAGCCCAAATCACAGATACGCAGTATTTT.

The V and J genes are TRBV19 and TRBJ1-1; 7 nucleotides line up with TRBD1. The CDR3 extends over 14 amino acids. Germline CDR1 reads LNHDA; CDR2 reads SQIVND (reference sequence). After removal of 6 bases from V and 6 bases from J, the junction contained 10 bases not matched to a gene. The CDR3 sequence: CASSQTGRRAEAFF. CDR3 DNA: TGTGCCAGTAGCCAGACAGGGAGGAGGGCTGAAGCTTTCTTT. Combining the CDR3 with reference TRBV19 and TRBJ1-1 gives the whole variable domain DGGITQSPKYLFRKEGQNVTLSCEQNLNHDAMYWYRQDPGQGLRLIYYSQIVNDFQKGDIAEGYSVSREKKESFPLTVTSAQKNPTAFYLCASSQTGRRAEAFFGQGTRLTVV.

This sequence joins TRBV9 and TRBJ2-1; 13 positions agree with TRBD2. The CDR3 runs to 17 residues. V was pared by 4 bases and J by 6 bases, with 10 bases of the junction left unmatched. Germline loops: CDR1 SGDLS, CDR2 YYNGEE. The CDR3 here is CASSPTSGGAKGNEQFF. CDR3 nucleotides: TGTGCCAGCAGCCCTACTAGCGGGGGGGCCAAGGGCAATGAGCAGTTCTTC.

This clone has a handful of counts. The V gene is TRBV29-1, the J gene TRBJ1-1, with D unresolved. Germline CDR1 and CDR2: SQVTM and ANQGSEA. V gave up 3 bases and J gave up 7 bases, with 12 bases separating them. CDR3 size: 12 residues. CDR3 region: CSVEGRRFEAFF. The CDR3 nucleotides are TGCAGCGTTGAGGGCAGGAGGTTTGAAGCTTTCTTT.

The V gene is TRBV5-6, the J gene TRBJ2-5; D might be TRBD1 (5 bases). The germline CDR1 and CDR2 sequences are SGHDT and YYEEEE. CDR3 size: 14 residues. V was pared by 0 bases and J by 3 bases, with 9 bases between. The CDR3 DNA sequence: TGTGCCAGCAGCTTGGTTTCCAGGGAAGAGACCCAGTACTTC. It codes for CASSLVSREETQYF.

The chain recombines TRBV4-2 with TRBJ1-5; no reliable D call. Germline assignment: CDR1 LGHNA and CDR2 YNFKEQ. V was cut by 0 bases and J by 5 bases, with 20 bases left in between. The CDR3 contains 18 residues. CDR3 nucleotides: TGTGCCAGCAGCCAAGATCTTCCGGGGTTGGGTAGTGATCAGCCCCAGCATTTT. Translation: CASSQDLPGLGSDQPQHF.

The chain employs TRBV13 and TRBJ1-2, with D perhaps matching TRBD1 (6 bases). This CDR3 has 12 amino acids. Germline CDR1 and CDR2: PRHDT and FYEKMQ (reference sequence). With 0 bases removed from V and 10 bases from J, the gap between germline ends came to 9 bases. The CDR3: CASSLGRTVYTF. The CDR3 bases are TGTGCCAGCAGCTTAGGACGGACAGTCTACACCTTC.

The J gene is TRBJ2-3, the V gene TRBV5-1; D gene ambiguous. Trimming took off 7 bases at V and 2 bases at J, with 11 bases between the two ends. Germline loops: CDR1 SGHRS, CDR2 YFSETQ. This CDR3 spans 13 amino acids. CDR3 bases: TGCGCCAGCTGGGCAAAAACCACAGATACGCAGTATTTT. It translates to CASWAKTTDTQYF.

The V call is TRBV20-1, the J call TRBJ2-1, with D possibly being TRBD1 (5 bases). CDR3 length equals 11 residues. Trimming took 5 bases from V and 8 from J, leaving 10 bases between them. CDR1 and CDR2 from the germline V gene are DFQATT and SNEGSKA (reference sequence). This chain's CDR3 is CSAFAGYEQFF. The CDR3, as DNA: TGCAGTGCTTTCGCAGGGTATGAGCAGTTCTTC.

As for this clone: One end of the junction does not line up with germline, which may come from a read error. The gene calls are TRBV5-6 and TRBJ1-2, with 9 positions matching TRBD1. Per germline, CDR1 SGHDT and CDR2 YYEEEE. The CDR3 is 13 amino acids. Here the CDR3 DNA reads TGTGCCAGCAGCAAGAGGACAGGGGACCCTGCGGGCTTC. Its protein is CASSKRTGDPAGF.

The chain carries TRBV7-9 and TRBJ1-4; no clear D gene. Germline loops: CDR1 SEHNR, CDR2 FQNEAQ (reference sequence). The CDR3 is 17 amino acids. V was trimmed by 7 bases and J by 0 bases, leaving 18 bases between them. The CDR3 loop reads CASTPAGVGATNEKLFF. The CDR3 DNA follows: TGTGCCAGCACCCCCGCCGGGGTGGGTGCAACTAATGAAAAACTGTTTTTT.

The rearrangement links TRBV25-1 to TRBJ2-7; TRBD1 matches 11 bases. The CDR3 has 15 residues. Trimming removed 5 bases from V and 0 bases from J; junction bases left unmatched: 3. Germline V gene sequence: CDR1 MGHDK, CDR2 SYGVNS. The CDR3 DNA sequence: TGTGCCAGCAGTCGGGACAGGGGGAGCTCCTACGAGCAGTACTTC. This translates into CASSRDRGSSYEQYF.

The gene calls are TRBV5-4 and TRBJ2-5; 12 bases map to TRBD2. The CDR3 sequence is 16 residues long. Germline assignment: CDR1 SGHNT and CDR2 YYREEE (reference sequence). J gave up 3 bases and V 0 bases, and 3 bases lay outside the gene matches. The CDR3 here is CASSLAGLAGKETQYF. CDR3 DNA: TGTGCCAGCAGCTTGGCCGGACTAGCGGGGAAAGAGACCCAGTACTTC.

The gene calls are TRBV7-6 and TRBJ1-6; 8 bases match TRBD1. CDR1 and CDR2 from the germline V gene are SGHVS and FNYEAQ. J lost 12 bases, V lost 1 base, and 11 bases had no gene match. This CDR3 region has 16 residues. CDR3 bases: TGTGCCAGCAGCTTAGACAGGACAGGGCGGGGGCTACCCCTCCACTTT. Its translation is CASSLDRTGRGLPLHF.

The genes are TRBV14 and TRBJ2-7; the match to TRBD1 covers 9 bases. Germline-derived CDR1 and CDR2 are SGHDN and FVKESK. The trim removed 2 bases at V and 1 base at J, leaving 6 bases unmatched. CDR3 length: 16 residues. The CDR3 DNA reads TGTGCCAGCAGCCAATGGGGCGGGACAGGGTCCTACGAGCAGTACTTC. Translating it yields CASSQWGGTGSYEQYF.

The rearrangement links TRBV27 to TRBJ2-5, with D maybe TRBD2 (6 bases). V shed 5 bases and J shed 5 bases, with 12 bases lying between them. Germline V gene data show CDR1 as MNHEY and CDR2 as SMNVEV (reference sequence). The CDR3 spans 13 residues. DNA for the CDR3: TGTGCCAGCAGTATCGGGAGCTCGGAGACCCAGTACTTC. Its protein is CASSIGSSETQYF.